The T cell receptor beta chain under discussion was sequenced for a study of shared clonotypes between healthy human individuals. Clones were read by immunoSEQ multiplex PCR, and TCRdb kept only the in-frame ones, dropping some. The sample shows more than 2 million clones, 85% to 95% of them seen only once. Turning to this clone: Its antigen remains unknown.

General study points: Naive subsets generally exceeded memory subsets in estimated richness.

The donors were all Caucasian adults (living in Nashville, Tennessee). The sample consisted of naive CD4+ T cells sorted from blood. Indicated subset: CD45RA+ positively selected. This TCR was recovered from a man aged 18 to 30 in good health.

CDR3 in amino acids: CASSLSLAFANEQFF. CDR3 in DNA: TGTGCCAGCAGCTTATCACTAGCTTTCGCGAATGAGCAGTTCTTC. The chain uses TRBV7-9 and TRBJ2-1, with TRBD2 as a possible D gene (6 bases). V gave up 2 bases and J gave up 7 bases, with 15 bases separating them. CDR3 length: 15 amino acids. Per germline, CDR1 SEHNR and CDR2 FQNEAQ (reference sequence).